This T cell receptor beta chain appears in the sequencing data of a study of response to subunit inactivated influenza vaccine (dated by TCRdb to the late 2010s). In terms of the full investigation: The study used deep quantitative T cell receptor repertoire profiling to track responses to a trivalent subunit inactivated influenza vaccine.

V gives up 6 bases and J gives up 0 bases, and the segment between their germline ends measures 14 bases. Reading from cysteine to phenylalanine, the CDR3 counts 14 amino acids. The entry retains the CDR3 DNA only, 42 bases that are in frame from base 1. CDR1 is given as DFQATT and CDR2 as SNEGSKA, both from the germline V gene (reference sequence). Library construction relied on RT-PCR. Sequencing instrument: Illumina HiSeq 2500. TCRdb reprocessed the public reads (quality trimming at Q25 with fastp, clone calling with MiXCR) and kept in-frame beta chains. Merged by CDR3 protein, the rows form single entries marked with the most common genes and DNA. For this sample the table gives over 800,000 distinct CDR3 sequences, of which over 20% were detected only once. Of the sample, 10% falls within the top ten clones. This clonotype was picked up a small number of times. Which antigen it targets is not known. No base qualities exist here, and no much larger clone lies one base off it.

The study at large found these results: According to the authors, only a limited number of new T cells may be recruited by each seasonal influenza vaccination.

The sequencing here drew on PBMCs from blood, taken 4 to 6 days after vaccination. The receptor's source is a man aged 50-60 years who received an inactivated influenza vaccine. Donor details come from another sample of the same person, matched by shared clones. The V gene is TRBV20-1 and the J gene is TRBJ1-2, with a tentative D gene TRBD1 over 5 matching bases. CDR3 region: CSASQGISNYGYTF. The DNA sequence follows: TGCAGTGCCAGCCAGGGCATCTCTAACTATGGCTACACCTTC.